This entry lists 17 T cell receptor beta chains sequenced from one sample in a study of blood T cell repertoires in COVID-19. The data were produced by immunoSEQ multiplex PCR, yet TCRdb's version contains in-frame clones alone and is incomplete. This sample has about 300,000 clones, with 75% to 90% found just once. The sample consisted of PBMCs or T cells enriched from blood (not recorded which). These receptors came from a woman aged 40 to 50 who had recovered from COVID-19.

The CDR3 DNA follows: TGCGCCAGCAGCTTCCAAGCAGGATACACTGAAGCTTTCTTT. It translates to CASSFQAGYTEAFF. The chain links TRBV4-1 to TRBJ1-1; D not certain. The CDR3 runs 14 residues. Trimming cost V 5 bases and J 3 bases, with 13 bases left between them. Germline CDR1 MGHRA, CDR2 YSYEKL.

The V call is TRBV5-1, the J call TRBJ1-1; D perhaps matches TRBD1 (6 bases). CDR1 and CDR2 from the germline V gene are SGHRS and YFSETQ. V dropped 0 bases and J dropped 4 bases, with 16 bases sitting between them. This CDR3 has 16 amino acids. The CDR3 spells CASSLDPTGTSTEAFF. In DNA, the CDR3 is TGCGCCAGCAGCTTGGACCCGACAGGTACCTCCACTGAAGCTTTCTTT.

The chain employs TRBV9 and TRBJ2-1; 7 positions match TRBD1. The CDR3 sequence is 15 residues long. Trimming at V came to 0 bases and at J to 6 bases, leaving 6 bases not matched to a gene. From germline, CDR1 is SGDLS and CDR2 YYNGEE. In nucleotides, the CDR3 is TGTGCCAGCAGCGTAGTTGACAGGGTCTCCAATGAGCAGTTCTTC. It yields the protein CASSVVDRVSNEQFF.

This chain's CDR3 is CASSTQDRGRVYEQYF. The CDR3 nucleotides read TGCGCCAGCAGTACGCAGGACAGGGGGCGCGTCTACGAGCAGTACTTC. The chain has TRBV23-1 and TRBJ2-7, with 11 bases that match TRBD1. TRBV23-1 qualifies as an ORF whose function is uncertain. Unmatched junction bases numbered 9, after V lost 5 bases and J lost 3 bases. The CDR3 has 16 amino acids.

This clone was counted a few times. The gene calls are TRBV5-8 and TRBJ1-6; D is possibly TRBD1 (5 bases). This CDR3 comprises 14 residues. Trimming shortened V by 4 bases and J by 6 bases, and 11 bases separated the two germline ends. Germline V gene sequence: CDR1 SGHTS, CDR2 YDEGEE. The CDR3 sequence is CASSRGIFNSPLHF. CDR3 coding DNA: TGTGCCAGCAGCCGGGGGATTTTTAATTCACCCCTCCACTTT.

This clone appeared once. The V and J genes are TRBV9 and TRBJ1-2; perhaps TRBD1 as D (5 bases). This CDR3 comprises 14 residues. Germline V gene lookup returns CDR1 SGDLS and CDR2 YYNGEE. Trimming took off 0 bases at V and 6 bases at J, with 12 bases between the two ends. CDR3 protein: CASSVGAGPNGYTF. DNA for the CDR3: TGTGCCAGCAGCGTAGGCGCAGGGCCAAATGGCTACACCTTC.

The gene calls are TRBV5-8 and TRBJ1-4, with TRBD1 identical over 9 bases. The junction had 6 bases not matched to a gene; V was cut back by 5 bases and J by 7 bases. The germline CDR1 and CDR2 sequences are SGHTS and YDEGEE. The CDR3 runs to 14 residues. CDR3 in DNA: TGTGCCAGCAGGGGGACAGGGTCTGGTGAAAAACTGTTTTTT. It yields the protein CASRGTGSGEKLFF.

This clone occurred once. CDR3 in DNA: TGCGCCAGCAGCTTATCGACAGGACACACTGAAGCTTTCTTT. Its translation is CASSLSTGHTEAFF. The rearrangement links TRBV5-1 to TRBJ1-1, with D perhaps matching TRBD1 (6 bases). The V end lost 2 bases, the J end lost 3 bases, and 11 bases lay between the germline ends. The CDR3 is made up of 14 amino acids. The germline V gene encodes CDR1 SGHRS and CDR2 YFSETQ.

The genes are TRBV6-1 and TRBJ1-2, with 7 bases that match TRBD1. The CDR3 sequence is 16 residues long. CDR1 is MNHNS and CDR2 is SASEGT in the germline V gene. J lost 3 bases, V lost 3 bases, and 10 bases had no gene match. For the CDR3, the DNA is TGTGCCAGCAGTGACCCCAGGGGGAAGGGGTACTATGGCTACACCTTC. Translated: CASSDPRGKGYYGYTF.

This chain uses TRBV30 with TRBJ1-6, with D possibly TRBD1 on 6 matching bases. The CDR3 extends over 19 amino acids. CDR1 is GTSNPN, CDR2 SVGIG, per germline (reference sequence). Trimming stripped 3 bases from V and 0 bases from J, with 21 bases between. CDR3 region: CAWRGHLNRAGSYNSPLHF. The CDR3 nucleotides read TGTGCCTGGAGAGGACACCTCAACAGGGCCGGCTCCTATAATTCACCCCTCCACTTT.

This sequence joins TRBV27 and TRBJ1-4, with a tentative D call TRBD1 (5 bases). V dropped 6 bases and J dropped 7 bases, with 18 bases sitting between them. CDR3 length: 15 amino acids. Looked up from germline, CDR1 is MNHEY and CDR2 is SMNVEV (reference sequence). DNA for the CDR3: TGTGCCAGCAGGGTCGGGACTCTGGGGGGTGAAAAACTGTTTTTT. It codes for CASRVGTLGGEKLFF. The full variable domain, completed using reference TRBV27 and TRBJ1-4, is EAQVTQNPRYLITVTGKKLTVTCSQNMNHEYMSWYRQDPGLGLRQIYYSMNVEVTDKGDVPEGYKVSRKEKRNFPLILESPSPNQTSLYFCASRVGTLGGEKLFFGSGTQLSVL.

This rearrangement joins TRBV18 to TRBJ1-6; TRBD1 matches at 9 bases. Germline CDR1 KGHSH, CDR2 LQKENI. V gave up 3 bases and J gave up 8 bases; unmatched junction bases: 8. The CDR3 spans 16 residues. CDR3 bases: TGTGCCAGCTCACCGGGTGTAACAGGGGGCTATTCACCCCTCCACTTT. Protein: CASSPGVTGGYSPLHF.

V is TRBV28 and J is TRBJ1-1; TRBD1 matches 10 bases. V gave up 9 bases and J gave up 0 bases; unmatched junction bases: 7. CDR3 size: 15 residues. Germline-derived CDR1 and CDR2 are MDHEN and SYDVKM. This CDR3 is CASRDRGKVNTEAFF. As DNA, the CDR3 is TGTGCCAGTCGGGACAGGGGAAAAGTGAACACTGAAGCTTTCTTT.

The V gene is TRBV6-5, the J gene TRBJ1-2, with no clear D. The V end lost 6 bases, the J end lost 1 base, and 15 bases lay between the germline ends. CDR1 and CDR2 (germline): MNHEY, SVGAGI. There are 15 residues in the CDR3. The CDR3 sequence: CASSLGPEGNYGYTF. As DNA, the CDR3 is TGTGCCAGCAGCTTGGGTCCAGAGGGTAACTATGGCTACACCTTC.

This chain connects TRBV7-2 to TRBJ1-2; D is possibly TRBD1 (6 bases). CDR1 and CDR2 from the germline V gene are SGHTA and FQGNSA. There are 14 residues in the CDR3. The V and J ends lost 4 bases and 7 bases respectively, with 16 bases between them. In DNA, the CDR3 is TGTGCCAGCAGCTCGGGACACGATTTGGGTGGCTACACCTTC. Protein product: CASSSGHDLGGYTF.

This sequence joins TRBV3-1 (or the pseudogene TRBV3-2) and TRBJ1-3; unclear D gene. Trimming cost V 3 bases and J 3 bases, with 9 bases left between them. Germline V gives CDR1 LGHDT, CDR2 YNNKEL (reference sequence). The CDR3 is made up of 14 amino acids. The CDR3 bases are TGTGCCAGCAGCCACGCGGGGTTTGGAAACACCATATATTTT. Translation gives CASSHAGFGNTIYF.

J is TRBJ2-6 and V is TRBV19, with 12 bases fitting TRBD1. V trimming: 6 bases; J trimming: 3 bases; junction bases outside the gene matches: 12. There are 19 residues in the CDR3. Germline V gives CDR1 LNHDA, CDR2 SQIVND (reference sequence). CDR3 nucleotide sequence: TGTGCCAGTAGCAAAAATCCCGGGACAGGGGGCGGTGGGGCCAACGTCCTGACTTTC. Its translation is CASSKNPGTGGGGANVLTF.